This T cell receptor beta chain was captured by sequencing in a study of shared clonotypes between healthy human individuals. Everyone who donated was a Caucasian adult who lived in Nashville, Tennessee. This CDR3 region has 15 residues. The germline V gene has CDR1 SQVTM and CDR2 ANQGSEA. J gave up 1 base and V 7 bases, and 10 bases lay outside the gene matches. Using immunoSEQ multiplex PCR, the repertoire was profiled, and TCRdb retains in-frame clones only, with some absent. The data show 2.3 million or so clones, approximately 95% seen once. Remarks on this clone: Its matching antigen is unknown.

Study results and caveats: Naive CD4 clonotypes were shared across a handful of donors at 4.5% to 6.5%.

This chain uses TRBV29-1 with TRBJ2-1, with 7 nucleotides matching TRBD2. The sequence was collected from a man younger than 30 in good health. Some clones in this sample may be carry-over from other donors' samples. Sequenced material: naive CD4+ T cells from PBMCs. As to subset: CD45RA+ positively selected. For the CDR3, the DNA is TGCAGCGGGACCGATAGCGGGCAATCCTACAATGAGCAGTTCTTC. Translating it yields CSGTDSGQSYNEQFF.